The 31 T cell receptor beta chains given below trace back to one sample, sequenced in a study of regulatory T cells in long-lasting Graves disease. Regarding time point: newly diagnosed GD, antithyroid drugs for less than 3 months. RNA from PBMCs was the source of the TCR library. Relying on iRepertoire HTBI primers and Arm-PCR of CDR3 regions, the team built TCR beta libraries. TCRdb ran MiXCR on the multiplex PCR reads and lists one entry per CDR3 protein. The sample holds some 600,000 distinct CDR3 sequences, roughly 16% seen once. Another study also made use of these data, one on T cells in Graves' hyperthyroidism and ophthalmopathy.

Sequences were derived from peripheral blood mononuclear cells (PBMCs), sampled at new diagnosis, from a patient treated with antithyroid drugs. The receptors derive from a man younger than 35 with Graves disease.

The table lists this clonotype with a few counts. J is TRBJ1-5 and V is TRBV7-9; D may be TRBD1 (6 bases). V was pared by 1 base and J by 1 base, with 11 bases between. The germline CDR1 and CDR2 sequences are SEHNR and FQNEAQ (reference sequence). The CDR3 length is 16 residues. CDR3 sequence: CASSLVGGSSNQPQHF. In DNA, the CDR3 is TGTGCCAGCAGCTTAGTTGGGGGCTCGAGCAATCAGCCCCAGCATTTT. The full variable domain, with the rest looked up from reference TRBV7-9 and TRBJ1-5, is DTGVSQNPRHKITKRGQNVTFRCDPISEHNRLYWYRQTLGQGPEFLTYFQNEAQLEKSRLLSDRFSAERPKGSFSTLEIQRTEQGDSAMYLCASSLVGGSSNQPQHFGDGTRLSIL.

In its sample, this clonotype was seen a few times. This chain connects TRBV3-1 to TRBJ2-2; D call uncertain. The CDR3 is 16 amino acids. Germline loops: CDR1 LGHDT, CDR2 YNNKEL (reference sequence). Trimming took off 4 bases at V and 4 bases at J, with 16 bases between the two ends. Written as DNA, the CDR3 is TGTGCCAGCAGCCTCACCCGGTCGCCCCTCACCGGGGAGCTGTTTTTT. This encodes CASSLTRSPLTGELFF.

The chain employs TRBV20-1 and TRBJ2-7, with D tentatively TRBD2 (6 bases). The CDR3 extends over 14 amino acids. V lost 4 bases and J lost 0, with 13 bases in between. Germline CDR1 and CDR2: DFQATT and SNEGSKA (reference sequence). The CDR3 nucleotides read TGCAGTGCTATCAGGACTAACTACTCCTACGAGCAGTACTTC. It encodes CSAIRTNYSYEQYF.

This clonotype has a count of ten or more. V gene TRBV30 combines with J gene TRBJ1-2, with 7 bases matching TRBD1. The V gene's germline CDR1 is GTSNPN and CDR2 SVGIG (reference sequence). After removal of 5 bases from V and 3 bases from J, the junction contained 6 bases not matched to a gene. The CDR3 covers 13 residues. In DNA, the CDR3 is TGTGCCTGGCGCCGGGACAGCCACTATGGCTACACCTTC. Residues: CAWRRDSHYGYTF.

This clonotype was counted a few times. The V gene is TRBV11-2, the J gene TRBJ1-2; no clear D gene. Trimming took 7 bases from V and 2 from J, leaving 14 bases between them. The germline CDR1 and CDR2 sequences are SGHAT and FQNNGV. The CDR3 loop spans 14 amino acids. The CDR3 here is CASTPGPGNYGYTF. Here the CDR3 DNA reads TGTGCCAGCACCCCAGGTCCTGGCAACTATGGCTACACCTTC.

CDR3 sequence reads: CASSLVRQTASTDTQYF. For the CDR3, the DNA is TGTGCCAGCAGCTTAGTCCGACAAACGGCTAGCACAGATACGCAGTATTTT. The gene calls are TRBV7-9 and TRBJ2-3; D remains ambiguous. This CDR3 comprises 17 residues. Trimming shortened V by 1 base and J by 0 bases, and 14 bases separated the two germline ends. Germline V CDR1 and CDR2: SEHNR, FQNEAQ (reference sequence).

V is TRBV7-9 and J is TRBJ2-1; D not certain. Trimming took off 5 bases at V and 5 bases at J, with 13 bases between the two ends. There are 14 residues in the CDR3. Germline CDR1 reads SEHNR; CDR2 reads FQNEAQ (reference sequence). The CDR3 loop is CASSPLQPNNEQFF. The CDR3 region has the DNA TGTGCCAGCAGCCCTTTACAACCAAACAATGAGCAGTTCTTC.

The CDR3 region is CSARLSVTSGRGSSYNEQFF. The CDR3 DNA is TGCAGTGCTAGATTGTCCGTGACTAGCGGGAGGGGCAGCTCCTACAATGAGCAGTTCTTC. The chain combines TRBV20-1 with TRBJ2-1; 14 bases are shared with TRBD2. Germline V gives CDR1 DFQATT, CDR2 SNEGSKA (reference sequence). Losses at the gene ends were 2 bases for V and 0 bases for J; bases not matched to a gene: 12. This CDR3 is built from 20 residues.

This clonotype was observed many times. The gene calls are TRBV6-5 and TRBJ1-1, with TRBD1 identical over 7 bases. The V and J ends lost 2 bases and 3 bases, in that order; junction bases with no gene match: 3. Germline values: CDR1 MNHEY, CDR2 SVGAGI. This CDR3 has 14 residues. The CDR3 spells CASSYAGGDTEAFF. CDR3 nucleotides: TGTGCCAGCAGTTACGCAGGGGGGGACACTGAAGCTTTCTTT.

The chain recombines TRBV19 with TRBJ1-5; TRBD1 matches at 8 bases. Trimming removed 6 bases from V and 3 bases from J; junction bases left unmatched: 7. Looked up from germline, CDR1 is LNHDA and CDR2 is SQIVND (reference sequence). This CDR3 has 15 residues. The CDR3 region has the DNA TGTGCCAGTAGATCGGACAGGGACTACAATCAGCCCCAGCATTTT. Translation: CASRSDRDYNQPQHF.

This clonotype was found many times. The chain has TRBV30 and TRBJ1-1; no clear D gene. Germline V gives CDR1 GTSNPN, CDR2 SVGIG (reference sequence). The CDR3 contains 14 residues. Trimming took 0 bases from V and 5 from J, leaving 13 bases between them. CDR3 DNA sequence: TGTGCCTGGAGTGTAGCCGTGGGCCTGACTGAAGCTTTCTTT. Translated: CAWSVAVGLTEAFF. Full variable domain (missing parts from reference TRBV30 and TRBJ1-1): SQTIHQWPATLVQPVGSPLSLECTVEGTSNPNLYWYRQAAGRGLQLLFYSVGIGQISSEVPQNLSASRPQDRQFILSSKKLLLSDSGFYLCAWSVAVGLTEAFFGQGTRLTVV.

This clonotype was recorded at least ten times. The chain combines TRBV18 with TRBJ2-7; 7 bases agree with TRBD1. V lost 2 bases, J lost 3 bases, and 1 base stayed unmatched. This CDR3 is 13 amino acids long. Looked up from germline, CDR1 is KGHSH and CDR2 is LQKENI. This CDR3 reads CASSPDRDYEQYF. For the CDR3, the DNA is TGTGCCAGCTCACCAGACAGGGACTACGAGCAGTACTTC.

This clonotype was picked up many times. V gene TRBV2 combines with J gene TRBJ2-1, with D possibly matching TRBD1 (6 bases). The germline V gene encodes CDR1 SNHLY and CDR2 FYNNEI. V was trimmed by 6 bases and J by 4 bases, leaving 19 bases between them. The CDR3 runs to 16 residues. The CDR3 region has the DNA TGTGCCAGCAGCCCCACAAAAGCTGGACAGTACAATGAGCAGTTCTTC. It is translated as CASSPTKAGQYNEQFF.

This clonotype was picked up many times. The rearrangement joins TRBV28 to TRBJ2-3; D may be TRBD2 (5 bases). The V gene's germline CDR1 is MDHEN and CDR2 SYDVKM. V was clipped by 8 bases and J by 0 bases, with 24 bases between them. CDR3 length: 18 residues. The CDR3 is CASGSPSGGPPSTDTQYF. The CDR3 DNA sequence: TGTGCCAGCGGCAGTCCAAGCGGAGGCCCCCCTAGCACAGATACGCAGTATTTT.

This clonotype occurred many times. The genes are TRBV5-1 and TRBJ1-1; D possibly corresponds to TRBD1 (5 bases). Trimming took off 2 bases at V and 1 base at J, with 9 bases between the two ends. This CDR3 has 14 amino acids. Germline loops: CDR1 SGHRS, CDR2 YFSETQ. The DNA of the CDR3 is TGCGCCAGCAGCTTCGGGACCGCGAACACTGAAGCTTTCTTT. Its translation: CASSFGTANTEAFF.

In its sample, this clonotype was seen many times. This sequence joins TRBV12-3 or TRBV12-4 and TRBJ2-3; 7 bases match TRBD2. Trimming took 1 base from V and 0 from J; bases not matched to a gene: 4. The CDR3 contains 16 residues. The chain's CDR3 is CASSLDISGSTDTQYF. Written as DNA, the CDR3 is TGTGCCAGCAGTTTAGATATTAGCGGGAGCACAGATACGCAGTATTTT.

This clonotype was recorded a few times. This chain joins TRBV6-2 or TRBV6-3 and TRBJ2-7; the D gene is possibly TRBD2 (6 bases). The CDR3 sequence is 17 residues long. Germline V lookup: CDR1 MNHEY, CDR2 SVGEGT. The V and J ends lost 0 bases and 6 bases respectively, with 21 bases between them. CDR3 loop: CASSYSRLASPVSEQYF. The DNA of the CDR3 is TGTGCCAGCAGTTACTCTCGGCTAGCGAGTCCGGTATCCGAGCAGTACTTC.

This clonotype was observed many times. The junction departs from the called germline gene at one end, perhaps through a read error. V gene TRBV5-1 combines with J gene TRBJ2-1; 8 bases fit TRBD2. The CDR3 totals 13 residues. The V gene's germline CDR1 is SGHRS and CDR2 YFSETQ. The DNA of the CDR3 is TGTGCCAGCAGCTTGCGGCGGGGGGATGAGCAGTTCTTC. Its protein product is CASSLRRGDEQFF.

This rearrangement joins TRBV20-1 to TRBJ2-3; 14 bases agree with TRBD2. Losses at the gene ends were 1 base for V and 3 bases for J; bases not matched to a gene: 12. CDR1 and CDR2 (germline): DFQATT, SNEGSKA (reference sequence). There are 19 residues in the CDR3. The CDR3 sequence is CSARAPPGTSGSQTDTQYF. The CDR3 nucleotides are TGCAGTGCTAGAGCGCCGCCCGGGACTAGCGGGAGTCAAACAGATACGCAGTATTTT.

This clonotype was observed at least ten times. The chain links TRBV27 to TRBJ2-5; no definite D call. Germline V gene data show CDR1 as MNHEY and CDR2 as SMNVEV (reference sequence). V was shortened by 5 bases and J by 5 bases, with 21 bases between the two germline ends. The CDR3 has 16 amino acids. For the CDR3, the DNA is TGTGCCAGCAGTCCGACGTACAGAGTTCCGCGGGAGACCCAGTACTTC. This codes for CASSPTYRVPRETQYF.

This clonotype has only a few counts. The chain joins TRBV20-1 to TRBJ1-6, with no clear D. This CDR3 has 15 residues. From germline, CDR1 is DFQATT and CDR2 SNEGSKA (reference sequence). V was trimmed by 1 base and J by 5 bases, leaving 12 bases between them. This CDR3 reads CSARASGRDNSPLHF. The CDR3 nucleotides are TGCAGTGCTAGAGCCTCTGGGCGGGATAATTCACCCCTCCACTTT.

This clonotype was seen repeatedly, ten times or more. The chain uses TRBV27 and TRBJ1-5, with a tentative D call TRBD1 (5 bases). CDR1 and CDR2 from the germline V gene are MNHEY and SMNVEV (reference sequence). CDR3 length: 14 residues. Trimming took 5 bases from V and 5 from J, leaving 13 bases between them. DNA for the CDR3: TGTGCCAGCAGTCTGGGGGTGGGGGATCAGCCCCAGCATTTT. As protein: CASSLGVGDQPQHF.

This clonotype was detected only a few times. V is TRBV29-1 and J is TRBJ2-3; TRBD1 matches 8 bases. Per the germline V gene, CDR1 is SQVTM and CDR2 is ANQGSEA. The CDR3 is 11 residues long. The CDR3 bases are TGCAGTCAGGGGGCAAAGGATACGCAGTATTTT. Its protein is CSQGAKDTQYF.

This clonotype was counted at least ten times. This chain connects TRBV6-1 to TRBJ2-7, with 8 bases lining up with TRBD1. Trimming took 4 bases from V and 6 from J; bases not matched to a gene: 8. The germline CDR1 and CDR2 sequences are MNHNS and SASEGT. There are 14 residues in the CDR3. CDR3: CASSGRTGLGEQYF. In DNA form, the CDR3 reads TGTGCCAGCAGTGGGAGGACAGGGCTGGGCGAGCAGTACTTC.

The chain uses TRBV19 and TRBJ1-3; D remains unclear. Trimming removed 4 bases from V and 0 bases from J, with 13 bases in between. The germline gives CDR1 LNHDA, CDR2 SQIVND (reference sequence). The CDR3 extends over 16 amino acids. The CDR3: CASSNSRASSGNTIYF. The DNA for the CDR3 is TGTGCCAGTAGTAACAGCCGGGCGAGCTCTGGAAACACCATATATTTT.

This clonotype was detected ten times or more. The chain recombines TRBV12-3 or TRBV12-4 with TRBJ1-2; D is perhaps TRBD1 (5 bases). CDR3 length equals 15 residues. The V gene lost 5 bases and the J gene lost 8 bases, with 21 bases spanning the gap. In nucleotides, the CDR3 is TGTGCCAGCAGTACGGGTCCCGGGACCACCTACGGCTACACCTTC. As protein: CASSTGPGTTYGYTF.

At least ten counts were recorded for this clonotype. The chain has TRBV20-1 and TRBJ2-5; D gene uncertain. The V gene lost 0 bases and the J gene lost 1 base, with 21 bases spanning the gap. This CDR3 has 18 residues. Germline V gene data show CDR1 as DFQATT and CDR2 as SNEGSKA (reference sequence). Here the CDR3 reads CSARDLLRGRQIQETQYF. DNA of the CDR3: TGCAGTGCTAGAGATCTTTTACGTGGCCGCCAGATCCAAGAGACCCAGTACTTC.

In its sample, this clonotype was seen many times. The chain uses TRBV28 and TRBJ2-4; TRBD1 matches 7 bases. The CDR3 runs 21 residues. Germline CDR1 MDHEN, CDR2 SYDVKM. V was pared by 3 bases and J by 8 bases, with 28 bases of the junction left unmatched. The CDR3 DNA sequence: TGTGCCAGCAGTTTTGCAACCCCGGGACAGTCCAATGGCGGAAGCAATTACATTCAGTACTTC. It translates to CASSFATPGQSNGGSNYIQYF. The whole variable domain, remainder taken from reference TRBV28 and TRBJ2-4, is DVKVTQSSRYLVKRTGEKVFLECVQDMDHENMFWYRQDPGLGLRLIYFSYDVKMKEKGDIPEGYSVSREKKERFSLILESASTNQTSMYLCASSFATPGQSNGGSNYIQYFGAGTRLSVL.

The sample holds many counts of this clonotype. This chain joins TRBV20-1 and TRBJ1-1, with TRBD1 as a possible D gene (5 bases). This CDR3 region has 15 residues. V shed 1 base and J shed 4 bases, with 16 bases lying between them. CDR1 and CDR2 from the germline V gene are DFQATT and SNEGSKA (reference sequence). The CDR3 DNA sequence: TGCAGTGCTAGAGTGGGGACGGGGCGTCTCACTGAAGCTTTCTTT. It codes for CSARVGTGRLTEAFF.

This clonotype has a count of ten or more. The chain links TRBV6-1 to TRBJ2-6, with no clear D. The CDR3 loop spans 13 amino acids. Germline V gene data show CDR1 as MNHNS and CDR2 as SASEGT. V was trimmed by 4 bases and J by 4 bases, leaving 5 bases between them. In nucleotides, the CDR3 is TGTGCCAGCAGTGCCAGAGGGGCCAACGTCCTGACTTTC. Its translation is CASSARGANVLTF.

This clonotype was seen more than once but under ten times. CDR3 sequence: CSVWTGSTEAFF. CDR3 coding DNA: TGCAGCGTCTGGACAGGGAGCACTGAAGCTTTCTTT. The genes are TRBV29-1 and TRBJ1-1, with 8 bases fitting TRBD1. Germline values: CDR1 SQVTM, CDR2 ANQGSEA. The length of the CDR3 is 12 residues. V lost 6 bases, J lost 4 bases, and 4 bases stayed unmatched.